This T cell receptor (beta chain) was sequenced during a study of early T cells in non-severe SARS-CoV-2 infection. Study-level information: Chains from this unsorted whole-blood bulk RNA could not be paired.

This clonotype came up a few times. In germline, CDR1 is MNHEY, CDR2 SVGAGI. CDR3 length equals 18 residues. The V and J ends lost 4 bases and 2 bases respectively, with 22 bases between them. Tagging with unique molecular identifiers was applied to individual cDNA molecules. TCRdb reanalysed the 5' RACE reads using MiXCR and keeps one entry per CDR3 protein. The repertoire includes tens of thousands of distinct CDR3 sequences, under 7.5% of them detected once, and 6.5% to 8.5% sits in the top ten. Sample: whole blood. The receptor comes from an adult who was a healthcare worker with PCR-confirmed SARS-CoV-2 infection or an uninfected control (not recorded which). The V gene is TRBV6-5, the J gene TRBJ2-3; D may be TRBD2 (6 bases). The CDR3 spells CASSSYIPGEITTDTQYF. CDR3 in DNA: TGTGCCAGCAGTTCCTATATACCGGGGGAGATCACCACAGATACGCAGTATTTT.